Here is one TCR beta chain with its context. In this sample, this clonotype turned up a few times. The target of this receptor is not known. No per-base quality is available; no much larger clone lies one base away. The record originates from a study of tumor-infiltrating lymphocytes in primary liver carcinoma (dated by TCRdb to the late 2010s). With respect to the entire study: Between late 2015 and early 2016, several patients in China with histopathologically diagnosed primary liver carcinoma had surgical resection. The five patients, three men and two women aged 30 to 69 years, had hepatocellular carcinoma (four) or combined HCC and intrahepatic cholangiocarcinoma (one). Technical replicate repertoires showed high reproducibility, with mean shared-clone rates roughly 0.88 and correlation coefficients above 0.95. A total of 35 specimens from 5 patients went through TCRbeta repertoire sequencing, namely 25 tumor regions, 5 adjacent noncancerous liver tissues and 5 peripheral blood samples. Each sample produced roughly 3.5 to 7.13 million productive TCRbeta reads, and read depth showed no significant difference between tissue types. Across five regions of each liver tumor, along with adjacent normal tissue and blood, the study brought together TCRbeta repertoire sequencing, expression microarrays and whole-exome sequencing. The five patients had tumors of stage T1-T3 N0M0, with maximum diameters ranging from 4.2 to 10 cm. Overall results and qualifications from the work: Only 4 or 5 patients were included in the study, and the authors note that the findings should be validated in a larger study. The top 250 clones made up a significantly larger repertoire fraction in tumors than in blood (p = 0.039). Only the TCR beta chain was sequenced, which likely underestimates true repertoire diversity because unpaired alpha chains were not captured. Because the samples were bulk and unsorted, CD4+ and CD8+ T cell repertoires could not be compared. Consistent with antigen-driven expansion, pairs of tumor regions showed higher repertoire overlap (mean around 36%) than either tumor-adjacent pairs (approximately 17%) or tumor-blood pairs (approximately 14%).

TCRbeta-specific cDNA was reverse-transcribed from 500 ng total RNA using a constant-region primer and ProtoScript II reverse transcriptase. Three nested multiplex PCR rounds, following a slightly modified ARM-PCR procedure, were used to build the TCRbeta libraries. Each of the first two PCR rounds ran for about 10 cycles using multiplex TRBV1-TRBV30 forward primers together with a Cbeta reverse primer. Sample barcodes and Illumina adapters were attached in a final 25-cycle PCR using Deep VentR polymerase. Before sequencing, amplicons of 200-500 bp were purified from gel using a QIAquick gel extraction kit. The TCRbeta amplicons were sequenced with 250-bp paired-end reads on an Illumina HiSeq 2500. The authors' pipeline ran thus. To recover full CDR3 sequences, reads were quality-trimmed using Trimmomatic v0.33 and paired reads were then merged using FLASH v1.2.11. V, D and J germline segments were assigned to the rearranged TCRbeta sequences by MiGEC v1.2.1b. Clonotype statistics, along with Shannon-Wiener diversity indices, were calculated using VDJtools v1.0.0. To cut down on sampling bias, every analysis after diversity analysis relied on just the 250 most abundant clonotypes from each sample. Starting from the raw public reads, TCRdb applied fastp trimming at Q25, assembled clones with MiXCR and retained in-frame beta chains. CDR3 protein sequences are deduplicated, and each keeps its most common genes and DNA. In this record, the V and J calls reflect TCRdb's handling and not the investigators' own analysis. The sample table records around 330,000 distinct CDR3 sequences; 50% to 60% of these occur just once. About 17% of the sample belongs to the ten largest clones.

Trimming removed 8 bases from V and 0 bases from J, leaving 13 bases between the germline ends. The germline V gene specifies ENHRY as CDR1 and SYGVKD as CDR2. The CDR3 starts with the cysteine, ends with the phenylalanine, and has 15 residues. Kept here is only the CDR3 DNA, which spans 45 bases and is read in frame from base 1. Blood RNA was extracted from unsorted whole blood using TRIzol reagent, and germline DNA was obtained with the DNeasy Blood & Tissue kit. At the time of sampling, the patients had chronic HBV infection and had not received any treatment. Before surgery, around 4 milliliters of peripheral blood were drawn into K2EDTA tubes.

The sequencing sample was made of peripheral blood. This clonotype was obtained from a woman in her twenties or thirties with primary liver carcinoma and hepatitis B virus infection. This sequence uses TRBV10-3 and TRBJ2-2, with the D gene uncertain. The CDR3 sequence is CAISQLNANTGELFF. The nucleotide sequence reads as follows: TGTGCCATCTCCCAGTTGAACGCGAACACCGGGGAGCTGTTTTTT.